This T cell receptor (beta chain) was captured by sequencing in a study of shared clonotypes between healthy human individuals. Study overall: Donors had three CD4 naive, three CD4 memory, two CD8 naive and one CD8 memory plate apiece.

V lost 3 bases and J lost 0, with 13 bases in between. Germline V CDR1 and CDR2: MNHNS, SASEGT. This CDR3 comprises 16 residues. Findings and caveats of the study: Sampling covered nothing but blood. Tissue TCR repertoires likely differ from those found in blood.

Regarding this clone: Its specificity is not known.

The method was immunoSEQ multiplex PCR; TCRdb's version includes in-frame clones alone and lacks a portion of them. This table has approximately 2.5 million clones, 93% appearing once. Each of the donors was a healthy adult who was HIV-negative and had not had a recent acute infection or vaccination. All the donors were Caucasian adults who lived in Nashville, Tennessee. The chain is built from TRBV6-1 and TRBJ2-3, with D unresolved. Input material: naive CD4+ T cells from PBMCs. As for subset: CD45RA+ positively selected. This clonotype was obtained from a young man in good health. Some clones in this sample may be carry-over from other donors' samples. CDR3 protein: CASSDVDWSSTDTQYF. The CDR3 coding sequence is TGTGCCAGCAGTGACGTCGACTGGTCCAGCACAGATACGCAGTATTTT.